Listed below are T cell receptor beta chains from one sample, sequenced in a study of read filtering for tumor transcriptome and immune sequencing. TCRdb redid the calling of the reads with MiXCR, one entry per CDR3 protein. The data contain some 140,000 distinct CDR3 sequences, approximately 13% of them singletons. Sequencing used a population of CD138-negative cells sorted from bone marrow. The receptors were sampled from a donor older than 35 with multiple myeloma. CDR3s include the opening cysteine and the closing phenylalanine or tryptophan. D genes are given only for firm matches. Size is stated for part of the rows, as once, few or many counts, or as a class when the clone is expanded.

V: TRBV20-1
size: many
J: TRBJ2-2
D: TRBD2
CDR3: CSARDTVGLAGDPGELFF
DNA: TGCAGTGCTAGAGATACCGTGGGACTAGCGGGAGACCCCGGGGAGCTGTTTTTT

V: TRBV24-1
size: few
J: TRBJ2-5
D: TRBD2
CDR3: CATSDGVAGAQETQYF
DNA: TGTGCCACCAGTGATGGTGTAGCGGGAGCACAAGAGACCCAGTACTTC

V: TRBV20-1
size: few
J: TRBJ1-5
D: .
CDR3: CSARGGAGQPQHF
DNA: TGCAGTGCTCGTGGGGGGGCGGGTCAGCCCCAGCATTTT

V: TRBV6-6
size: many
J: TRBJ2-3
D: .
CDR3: CASSYSTGTGTDTQYF
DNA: TGTGCCAGCAGTTACTCCACCGGCACCGGCACAGATACGCAGTATTTT

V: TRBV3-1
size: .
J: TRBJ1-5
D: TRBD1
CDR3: CASSQDRGGQGAFQPQHF
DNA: TGTGCCAGCAGCCAAGATCGTGGGGGACAGGGGGCTTTTCAGCCCCAGCATTTT

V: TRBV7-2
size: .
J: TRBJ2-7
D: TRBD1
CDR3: CASSYGTGYEQYF
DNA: TGTGCCAGCAGCTACGGGACAGGCTACGAGCAGTACTTC

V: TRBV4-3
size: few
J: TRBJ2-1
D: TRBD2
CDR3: CASSQEGPPSGSHEQFF
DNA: TGCGCCAGCAGCCAAGAAGGTCCGCCTAGCGGGAGCCATGAGCAGTTCTTC

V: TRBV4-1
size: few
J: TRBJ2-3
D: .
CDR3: CASSQVQVGADTQYF
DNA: TGCGCCAGCAGCCAAGTACAAGTTGGGGCAGATACGCAGTATTTT

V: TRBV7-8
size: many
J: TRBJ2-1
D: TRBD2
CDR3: CASSLEGLAESSYNEQFF
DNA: TGTGCCAGCAGCTTAGAGGGACTAGCGGAAAGCTCCTACAATGAGCAGTTCTTC

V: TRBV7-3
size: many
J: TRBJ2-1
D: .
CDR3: CASSLNRAEQFF
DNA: TGTGCCAGCAGCTTAAACAGGGCTGAGCAGTTCTTC

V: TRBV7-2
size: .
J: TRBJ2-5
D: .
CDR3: CASSLVARGAKTQYF
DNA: TGTGCCAGCAGCTTAGTGGCCCGAGGGGCGAAGACCCAGTACTTC

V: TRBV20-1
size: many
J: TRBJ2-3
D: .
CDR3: CSARVGTDTQYF
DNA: TGCAGTGCTAGAGTGGGCACAGATACGCAGTATTTT

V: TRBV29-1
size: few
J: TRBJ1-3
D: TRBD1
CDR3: CSVRGQGNTIYF
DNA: TGCAGCGTTAGGGGGCAAGGAAACACCATATATTTT

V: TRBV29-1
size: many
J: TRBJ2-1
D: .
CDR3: CSVVSGVNEQFF
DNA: TGCAGCGTTGTATCCGGGGTCAATGAGCAGTTCTTC

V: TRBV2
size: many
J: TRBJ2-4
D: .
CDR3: CASSEAPSGQLAKNIQYF
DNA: TGTGCCAGCAGTGAAGCCCCGAGCGGACAGTTAGCCAAAAACATTCAGTACTTC

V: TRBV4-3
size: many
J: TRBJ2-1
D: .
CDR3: CASSQDRTAGVKVF
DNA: TGCGCCAGCAGCCAAGATAGAACTGCCGGAGTGAAGGTCTTC

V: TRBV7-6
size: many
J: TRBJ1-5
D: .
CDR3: CASSLGAGINQPQHF
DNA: TGTGCCAGCAGCTTAGGCGCAGGGATCAACCAGCCCCAGCATTTT

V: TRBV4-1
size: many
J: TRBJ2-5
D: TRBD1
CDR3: CASSQVTGGRETQYF
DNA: TGCGCCAGCAGCCAGGTGACAGGGGGCAGAGAGACCCAGTACTTC

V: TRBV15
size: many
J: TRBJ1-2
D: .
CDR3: CATSRGYGYTF
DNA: TGTGCCACCAGCAGAGGGTATGGCTACACCTTC

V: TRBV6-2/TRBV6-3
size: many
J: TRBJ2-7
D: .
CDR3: CASSYQGRSYEQYF
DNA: TGTGCCAGCAGTTACCAAGGGAGAAGCTACGAGCAGTACTTC

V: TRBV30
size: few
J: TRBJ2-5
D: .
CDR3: CAWSVSRTGAQYF
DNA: TGTGCCTGGAGTGTGAGTAGGACGGGGGCCCAGTACTTC

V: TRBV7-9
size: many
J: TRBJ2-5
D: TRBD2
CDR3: CASTTYGRPETQYF
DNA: TGTGCCAGCACTACGTACGGGAGGCCTGAGACCCAGTACTTC

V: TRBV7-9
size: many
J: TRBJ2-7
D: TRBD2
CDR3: CASSPGLEGQYF
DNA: TGTGCCAGCAGCCCTGGACTAGAAGGGCAGTACTTC

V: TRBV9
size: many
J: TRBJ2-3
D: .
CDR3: CASSVDPPDTQYF
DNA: TGTGCCAGCAGCGTCGACCCTCCAGATACGCAGTATTTT

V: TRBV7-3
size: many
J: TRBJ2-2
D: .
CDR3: CASAGQHGGELFF
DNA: TGTGCCAGTGCAGGGCAGCATGGCGGGGAGCTGTTTTTT

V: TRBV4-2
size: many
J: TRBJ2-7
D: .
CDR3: CASSPHVDRSSYEQYF
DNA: TGTGCCAGCAGCCCCCATGTGGATCGTAGCTCCTACGAGCAGTACTTC

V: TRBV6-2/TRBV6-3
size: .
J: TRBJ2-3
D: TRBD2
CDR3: CASSEAPGGPSGTDTQYF
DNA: TGTGCCAGCAGTGAAGCCCCGGGAGGGCCCTCGGGCACAGATACGCAGTATTTT

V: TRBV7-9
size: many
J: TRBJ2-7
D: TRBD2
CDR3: CASSPTSGSPYEQYF
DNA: TGTGCCAGCAGCCCGACTAGCGGGAGCCCATACGAGCAGTACTTC

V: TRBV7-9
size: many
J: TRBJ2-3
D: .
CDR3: CASSFSLDTLTDTQYF
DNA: TGTGCCAGCAGCTTTTCCTTGGACACCCTCACAGATACGCAGTATTTT

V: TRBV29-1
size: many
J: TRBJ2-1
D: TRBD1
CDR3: CSVDRGPYNEQFF
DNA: TGCAGCGTCGACAGGGGTCCATACAATGAGCAGTTCTTC

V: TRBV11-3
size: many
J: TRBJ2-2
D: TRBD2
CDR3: CASSFGTSGTGELFF
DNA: TGTGCCAGCAGCTTTGGGACTAGCGGGACCGGGGAGCTGTTTTTT

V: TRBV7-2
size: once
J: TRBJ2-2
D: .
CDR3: CASSPSAAPTGELFF
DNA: TGTGCCAGCAGCCCCTCGGCTGCCCCCACCGGGGAGCTGTTTTTT

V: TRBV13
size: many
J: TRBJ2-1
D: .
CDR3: CASSTRADEQFF
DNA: TGTGCCAGCAGCACCCGGGCAGATGAGCAGTTCTTC

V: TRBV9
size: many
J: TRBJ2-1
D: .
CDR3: CASSVAWQGREEQFF
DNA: TGTGCCAGCAGCGTAGCCTGGCAGGGAAGGGAGGAGCAGTTCTTC

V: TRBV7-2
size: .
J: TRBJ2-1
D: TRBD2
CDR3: CASMRTSGSYNEQFF
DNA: TGTGCCAGCATGCGGACTAGCGGCTCCTACAATGAGCAGTTCTTC

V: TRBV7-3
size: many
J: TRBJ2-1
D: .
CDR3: CASTNSDNEQFF
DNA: TGTGCCAGCACAAACTCCGACAATGAGCAGTTCTTC

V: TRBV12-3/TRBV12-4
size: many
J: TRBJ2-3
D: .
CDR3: CASSPSPGRTDTQYF
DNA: TGTGCCAGCAGTCCTTCACCGGGACGCACAGATACGCAGTATTTT

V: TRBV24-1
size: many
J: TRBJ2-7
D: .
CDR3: CATSDSGTEEADF
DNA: TGTGCCACCAGTGATTCCGGGACGGAAGAAGCCGATTTC

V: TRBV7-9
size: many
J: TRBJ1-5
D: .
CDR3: CASSLGQPAGAQHF
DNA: TGTGCCAGCAGCCTCGGACAACCTGCGGGAGCCCAGCATTTT

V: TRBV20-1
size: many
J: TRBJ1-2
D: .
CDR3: CSASPRGLDGYTF
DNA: TGCAGTGCTAGTCCCAGGGGATTGGATGGCTACACCTTC

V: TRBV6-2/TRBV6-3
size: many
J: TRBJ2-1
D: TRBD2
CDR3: CASRLRDSGRALNNEQFF
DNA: TGTGCCAGCAGACTAAGGGATAGCGGGAGGGCCCTTAATAATGAGCAGTTCTTC

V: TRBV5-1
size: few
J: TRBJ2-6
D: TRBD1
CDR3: CASSPGQGRAGSGANVLTF
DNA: TGCGCCAGCAGCCCAGGACAGGGAAGGGCCGGCTCTGGGGCCAACGTCCTGACTTTC

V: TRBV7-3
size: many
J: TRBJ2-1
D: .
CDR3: CASSLKLYFGAYNEQFF
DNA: TGTGCCAGCAGCTTAAAACTCTATTTTGGGGCTTACAATGAGCAGTTCTTC

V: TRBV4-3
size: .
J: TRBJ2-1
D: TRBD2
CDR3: CASSQVAGGWNEQFF
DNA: TGCGCCAGCAGCCAAGTAGCGGGAGGTTGGAATGAGCAGTTCTTC

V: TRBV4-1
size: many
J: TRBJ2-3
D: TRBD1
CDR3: CASSRDRVDTQYF
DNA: TGCGCCAGCAGCCGGGACAGGGTCGATACGCAGTATTTT

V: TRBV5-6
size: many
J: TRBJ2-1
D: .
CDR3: CASSSVVNEQFF
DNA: TGTGCCAGCAGCTCCGTTGTCAATGAGCAGTTCTTC

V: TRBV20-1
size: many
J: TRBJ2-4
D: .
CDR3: CSARGQKLAKNIQYF
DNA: TGCAGTGCTAGGGGGCAGAAACTAGCCAAAAACATTCAGTACTTC

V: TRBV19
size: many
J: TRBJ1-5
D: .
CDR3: CATDRAYNQPQHF
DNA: TGTGCCACCGATAGGGCCTATAATCAGCCCCAGCATTTT

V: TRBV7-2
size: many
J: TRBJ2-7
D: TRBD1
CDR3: CASSRGGLTYEQYF
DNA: TGTGCCAGCAGCCGAGGGGGCTTAACCTACGAGCAGTACTTC

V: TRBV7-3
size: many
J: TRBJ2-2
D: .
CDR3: CASSFSTGAHSGELFF
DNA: TGTGCCAGCAGCTTTTCTACCGGGGCACATTCCGGGGAGCTGTTTTTT

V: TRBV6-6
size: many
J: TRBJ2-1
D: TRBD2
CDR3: CASSHTRTSGNEQFF
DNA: TGTGCCAGCAGTCATACCCGGACTAGCGGTAATGAGCAGTTCTTC

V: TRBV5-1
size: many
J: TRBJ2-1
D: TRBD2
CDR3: CASSPLLLAGVTYNEQFF
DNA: TGCGCCAGCAGCCCACTCTTACTAGCGGGAGTAACCTACAATGAGCAGTTCTTC

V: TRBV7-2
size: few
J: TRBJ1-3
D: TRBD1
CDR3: CASSFTGAGNTIYF
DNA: TGTGCCAGCAGCTTTACAGGGGCTGGAAACACCATATATTTT